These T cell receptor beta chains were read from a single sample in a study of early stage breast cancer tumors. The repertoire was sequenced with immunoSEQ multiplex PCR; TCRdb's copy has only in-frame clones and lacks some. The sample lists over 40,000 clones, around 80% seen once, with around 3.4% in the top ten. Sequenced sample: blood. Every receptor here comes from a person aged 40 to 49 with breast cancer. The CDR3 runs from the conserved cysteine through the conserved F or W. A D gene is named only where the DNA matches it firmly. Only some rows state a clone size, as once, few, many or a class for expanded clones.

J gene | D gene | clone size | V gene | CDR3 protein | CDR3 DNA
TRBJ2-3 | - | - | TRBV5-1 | CASSLGSDTQYF | TGCGCCAGCAGCTTGGGCTCAGATACGCAGTATTTT
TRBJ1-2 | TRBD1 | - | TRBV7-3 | CASSPTGANYGYTF | TGTGCCAGCAGCCCGACAGGGGCTAACTATGGCTACACCTTC
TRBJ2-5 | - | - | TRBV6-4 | CASMRAPRGETQYF | TGTGCCAGCATGAGAGCCCCGCGAGGCGAGACCCAGTACTTC
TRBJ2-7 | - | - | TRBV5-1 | CASSPGGLRIYEQYF | TGCGCCAGCAGCCCGGGGGGCCTGAGGATCTACGAGCAGTACTTC
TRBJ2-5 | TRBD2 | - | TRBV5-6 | CASSLGLAGVGETQYF | TGTGCCAGCAGCCTAGGACTAGCGGGAGTAGGAGAGACCCAGTACTTC
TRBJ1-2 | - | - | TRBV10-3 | CAIMWGKPTYGYTF | TGTGCCATCATGTGGGGCAAACCGACCTATGGCTACACCTTC
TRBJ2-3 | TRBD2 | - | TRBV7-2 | CASSFKREADTQYF | TGTGCCAGCAGCTTTAAGCGGGAGGCGGATACGCAGTATTTT
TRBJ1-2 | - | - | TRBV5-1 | CASRGDTNYGYTF | TGCGCCAGCAGGGGGGACACTAACTATGGCTACACCTTC
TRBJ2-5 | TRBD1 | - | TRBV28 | CASRTGGGETQYF | TGTGCCAGCAGAACAGGGGGCGGGGAGACCCAGTACTTC
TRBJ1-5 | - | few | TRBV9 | CASSVGGLSNQPQHF | TGTGCCAGCAGCGTAGGGGGACTTAGCAATCAGCCCCAGCATTTT
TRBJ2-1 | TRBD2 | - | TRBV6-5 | CASSYWREPYNEQFF | TGTGCCAGCAGTTACTGGCGGGAGCCCTACAATGAGCAGTTCTTC
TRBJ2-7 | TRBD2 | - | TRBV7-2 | CASSLGGGFSYEQYF | TGTGCCAGCAGCTTGGGGGGAGGGTTCTCCTACGAGCAGTACTTC
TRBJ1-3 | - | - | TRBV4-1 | CASSHISVSGNTIYF | TGCGCCAGCAGCCATATTTCAGTATCCGGAAACACCATATATTTT
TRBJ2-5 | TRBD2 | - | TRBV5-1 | CASSLRRTSGTTQYF | TGCGCCAGCAGCTTGAGACGGACTAGCGGGACGACCCAGTACTTC
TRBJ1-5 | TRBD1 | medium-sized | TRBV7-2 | CASSSGTGFVQPQHF | TGTGCCAGCAGCTCCGGGACAGGGTTTGTTCAGCCCCAGCATTTT
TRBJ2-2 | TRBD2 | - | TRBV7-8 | CASSLWTSNTGELFF | TGTGCCAGCAGCTTATGGACTAGTAACACCGGGGAGCTGTTTTTT
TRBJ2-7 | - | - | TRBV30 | CAWSVGFSYEQYF | TGTGCCTGGAGTGTAGGGTTCTCCTACGAGCAGTACTTC
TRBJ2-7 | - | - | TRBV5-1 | CASSREGYEQYF | TGCGCCAGCAGCCGGGAAGGTTACGAGCAGTACTTC
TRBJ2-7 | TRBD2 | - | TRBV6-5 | CASSYSGSGSSYEQYF | TGTGCCAGCAGTTACTCTGGGAGCGGGAGCTCCTACGAGCAGTACTTC
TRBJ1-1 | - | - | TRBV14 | CASTDGMNTEAFF | TGTGCCAGTACCGACGGAATGAACACTGAAGCTTTCTTT
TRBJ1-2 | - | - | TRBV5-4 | CASSNAGRTLVGYTF | TGTGCCAGCAGCAATGCGGGACGCACTCTTGTTGGCTACACCTTC
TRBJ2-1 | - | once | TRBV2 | CASSEMGPTRKQFF | TGTGCCAGCAGTGAAATGGGACCCACACGGAAGCAGTTCTTC
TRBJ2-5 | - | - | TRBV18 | CASSPSTGETQYF | TGTGCCAGCTCACCGTCAACGGGGGAGACCCAGTACTTC